These 18 T cell receptor beta chains came from one sample sequenced in a study of blood T cell repertoires in COVID-19. Profiling relied on immunoSEQ multiplex PCR, and the TCRdb table lists in-frame clones only, not all of them. Of hundreds of thousands of clones in the sample, approximately 86% were seen once. The sequencing input was PBMCs or T cells enriched from blood (not recorded which). Receptor source: a woman aged 40 to 50 with acute COVID-19.

The V gene is TRBV6-1, the J gene TRBJ2-1; TRBD2 aligns across 13 bases. This CDR3 has 15 residues. V gave up 3 bases and J gave up 10 bases; unmatched junction bases: 6. Germline loops: CDR1 MNHNS, CDR2 SASEGT. The CDR3 loop is CASSDRLAGGVEQFF. CDR3 coding DNA: TGTGCCAGCAGTGATCGACTAGCGGGGGGTGTGGAGCAGTTCTTC.

This clone was observed a few times. The chain recombines TRBV9 with TRBJ1-5; D not resolved. Germline values: CDR1 SGDLS, CDR2 YYNGEE. The CDR3 is made up of 16 amino acids. V lost 0 bases to trimming and J lost 2 bases, with 12 bases between them. This chain's CDR3 is CASSVGWGDGNQPQHF. CDR3 nucleotides: TGTGCCAGCAGCGTAGGATGGGGAGACGGCAATCAGCCCCAGCATTTT.

The chain joins TRBV5-4 to TRBJ2-5; 10 bases align to TRBD1. The CDR3 loop spans 15 amino acids. Germline V lookup: CDR1 SGHNT, CDR2 YYREEE (reference sequence). The V and J ends lost 4 bases and 3 bases, in that order; junction bases with no gene match: 6. CDR3 nucleotides: TGTGCCAGCAGCCGGACAGGGGGAGGGGAAGAGACCCAGTACTTC. Translation gives CASSRTGGGEETQYF.

The rearrangement joins TRBV7-9 to TRBJ2-5, with D perhaps matching TRBD1 (5 bases). The V gene's germline CDR1 is SEHNR and CDR2 FQNEAQ (reference sequence). V was trimmed by 4 bases and J by 5 bases, leaving 17 bases between them. The CDR3 has 15 residues. In DNA form, the CDR3 reads TGTGCCAGCAGCTCCACCCTCCAGGGTTCGGAGACCCAGTACTTC. This encodes CASSSTLQGSETQYF.

The chain uses TRBV25-1 and TRBJ2-7, with D hard to call. This CDR3 region has 13 residues. Germline CDR1 MGHDK, CDR2 SYGVNS. The V and J ends lost 5 bases and 0 bases respectively, with 8 bases between them. The CDR3, as DNA: TGTGCCAGCAGTCTACCTGACTCCTACGAGCAGTACTTC. Its translation: CASSLPDSYEQYF.

This clone appeared a single time. The genes are TRBV30 and TRBJ2-1, with no clear D. The germline V gene encodes CDR1 GTSNPN and CDR2 SVGIG (reference sequence). This CDR3 contains 13 residues. Between the trimmed V and J ends, which lost 2 bases and 6 bases, there was a span of 11 bases. CDR3 in DNA: TGTGCCTGGAGTCCCCTGACTCTCAATGAGCAGTTCTTC. Protein sequence: CAWSPLTLNEQFF.

With regard to this clone: One end of the junction varies from germline; a read error may be responsible. V is TRBV2 and J is TRBJ1-4; D perhaps matches TRBD1 (6 bases). Germline V gene data show CDR1 as SNHLY and CDR2 as FYNNEI. This CDR3 is built from 12 residues. The CDR3, as DNA: TGTGCCAGCAGTGTGGGAACGGGGCAGGGGACTTTT. The encoded protein is CASSVGTGQGTF.

This chain connects TRBV5-1 to TRBJ1-4; maybe TRBD1 (6 bases). Germline CDR1 and CDR2: SGHRS and YFSETQ. Trimming left V 0 bases short and J 5 bases short, with 14 bases between. The CDR3 covers 16 residues. CDR3 amino acids: CASSLEVGTRNEKLFF. CDR3 in DNA: TGCGCCAGCAGCTTGGAGGTCGGGACAAGAAATGAAAAACTGTTTTTT. Full variable domain (missing parts from reference TRBV5-1 and TRBJ1-4): KAGVTQTPRYLIKTRGQQVTLSCSPISGHRSVSWYQQTPGQGLQFLFEYFSETQRNKGNFPGRFSGRQFSNSRSEMNVSTLELGDSALYLCASSLEVGTRNEKLFFGSGTQLSVL.

The chain employs TRBV19 and TRBJ1-1; D gene ambiguous. Germline V gene lookup returns CDR1 LNHDA and CDR2 SQIVND (reference sequence). Trimming stripped 5 bases from V and 0 bases from J, with 7 bases between. The CDR3 sequence is 13 residues long. The CDR3 coding sequence is TGTGCCAGTAGTCATCAGATGAACACTGAAGCTTTCTTT. Translating it yields CASSHQMNTEAFF.

This chain links TRBV5-4 with TRBJ2-1; 11 bases align to TRBD2. This CDR3 contains 15 residues. CDR1 is SGHNT and CDR2 is YYREEE in the germline V gene (reference sequence). V dropped 0 bases and J dropped 6; count of bases not matched to a gene: 2. CDR3 coding DNA: TGTGCCAGCAGCTTGGGACTAGCGGGGATCAATGAGCAGTTCTTC. This gives the protein CASSLGLAGINEQFF. The whole variable domain, filled in from reference TRBV5-4 and TRBJ2-1, reads ETGVTQSPTHLIKTRGQQVTLRCSSQSGHNTVSWYQQALGQGPQFIFQYYREEENGRGNFPPRFSGLQFPNYSSELNVNALELDDSALYLCASSLGLAGINEQFFGPGTRLTVL.

The V call is TRBV12-3 or TRBV12-4, the J call TRBJ1-1; D remains ambiguous. The CDR3 runs to 13 residues. V was cut by 6 bases and J by 0 bases, with 8 bases left in between. The CDR3 here is CASREGMNTEAFF. The CDR3 DNA follows: TGTGCCAGCAGGGAGGGTATGAACACTGAAGCTTTCTTT.

The rearrangement links TRBV5-1 to TRBJ2-5, with D unresolved. CDR3 length equals 14 residues. Between the trimmed V and J ends, which lost 1 base and 3 bases, there was a span of 10 bases. In germline, CDR1 is SGHRS, CDR2 YFSETQ. The CDR3 DNA reads TGCGCCAGCAGCTTGCAGTCAACAGAAGAGACCCAGTACTTC. Encoded protein: CASSLQSTEETQYF.

The rearrangement joins TRBV5-1 to TRBJ1-5; D possibly corresponds to TRBD1 (6 bases). The ends were cut back, 0 bases at V and 6 bases at J, with 13 bases in the middle. The CDR3 is 15 residues long. CDR1 is SGHRS, CDR2 YFSETQ, per germline. The CDR3 bases are TGCGCCAGCAGCTTGGGGGGCTTAGGGGGTCAGCCCCAGCATTTT. It is translated as CASSLGGLGGQPQHF. Variable domain in full (rest from reference TRBV5-1 and TRBJ1-5): KAGVTQTPRYLIKTRGQQVTLSCSPISGHRSVSWYQQTPGQGLQFLFEYFSETQRNKGNFPGRFSGRQFSNSRSEMNVSTLELGDSALYLCASSLGGLGGQPQHFGDGTRLSIL.

V gene TRBV19 combines with J gene TRBJ2-5; unclear D gene. In germline, CDR1 is LNHDA, CDR2 SQIVND (reference sequence). The CDR3 extends over 11 amino acids. The V and J ends lost 6 bases and 5 bases respectively, with 7 bases between them. The CDR3 is CASSSRETQYF. CDR3 DNA: TGTGCCAGTAGCTCTCGGGAGACCCAGTACTTC. The full variable domain, completed using reference TRBV19 and TRBJ2-5, is DGGITQSPKYLFRKEGQNVTLSCEQNLNHDAMYWYRQDPGQGLRLIYYSQIVNDFQKGDIAEGYSVSREKKESFPLTVTSAQKNPTAFYLCASSSRETQYFGPGTRLLVL.

This rearrangement joins TRBV10-3 to TRBJ2-5, with a possible D match to TRBD2 (5 bases). The V end lost 2 bases, the J end lost 5 bases, and 15 bases lay between the germline ends. This CDR3 has 15 amino acids. Germline CDR1 reads ENHRY; CDR2 reads SYGVKD. CDR3 sequence (DNA): TGTGCCATCAGTGAGCCTTTGTCGAGGGTGGAGACCCAGTACTTC. As protein: CAISEPLSRVETQYF.

This clone appeared once. The chain joins TRBV30 to TRBJ2-1; 8 bases are shared with TRBD2. The germline V gene has CDR1 GTSNPN and CDR2 SVGIG (reference sequence). This CDR3 has 13 residues. J gave up 3 bases and V 5 bases, and 3 bases lay outside the gene matches. CDR3 in amino acids: CAWSSGRYNEQFF. DNA for the CDR3: TGTGCCTGGTCTAGCGGGCGCTACAATGAGCAGTTCTTC.

The rearrangement links TRBV12-3 or TRBV12-4 to TRBJ1-2; the match to TRBD1 covers 8 bases. V was pared by 11 bases and J by 8 bases, with 7 bases of the junction left unmatched. This CDR3 has 11 amino acids. The CDR3 DNA reads TGTGCCGAGACAGGGGTGCGAGGCTACACCTTC. This sequence encodes CAETGVRGYTF.

The chain combines TRBV5-1 with TRBJ2-1, with TRBD2 as a possible D gene (5 bases). V gave up 0 bases and J gave up 7 bases, with 8 bases separating them. The CDR3 sequence is 13 residues long. Germline CDR1 SGHRS, CDR2 YFSETQ. CDR3 in amino acids: CASSLGSVNEQFF. In nucleotides, the CDR3 is TGCGCCAGCAGCTTGGGTAGCGTTAATGAGCAGTTCTTC.